Below, one T cell receptor beta chain is given with its context. Its specificity is unknown. This specimen belongs to a study of T cell responses to AZD1222 COVID-19 vaccine. Libraries were prepared by immunoSEQ multiplex PCR; TCRdb keeps only in-frame clonotypes and omits some of them. The sample comprises some 54,000 clones, approximately 88% of which are singletons, and less than 2% rests with the top ten. Study-level points and caveats: The span of vaccine-associated CD4 TCRs extended across spike, with dominance at 160-218 and 743-854.

The CDR3 is 15 amino acids. Germline CDR1 reads SGHTA; CDR2 reads FQGNSA. Trimming took 1 base from V and 4 from J, leaving 13 bases between them. This receptor was identified in an adult in good health. The sample consisted of peripheral blood, taken on day 0 of AZD1222 vaccination. The chain carries TRBV7-2 and TRBJ1-2, with D possibly matching TRBD1 (5 bases). The CDR3 here is CASSLVERGGYGYTF. CDR3 in DNA: TGTGCCAGCAGCTTAGTGGAACGGGGGGGCTATGGCTACACCTTC.